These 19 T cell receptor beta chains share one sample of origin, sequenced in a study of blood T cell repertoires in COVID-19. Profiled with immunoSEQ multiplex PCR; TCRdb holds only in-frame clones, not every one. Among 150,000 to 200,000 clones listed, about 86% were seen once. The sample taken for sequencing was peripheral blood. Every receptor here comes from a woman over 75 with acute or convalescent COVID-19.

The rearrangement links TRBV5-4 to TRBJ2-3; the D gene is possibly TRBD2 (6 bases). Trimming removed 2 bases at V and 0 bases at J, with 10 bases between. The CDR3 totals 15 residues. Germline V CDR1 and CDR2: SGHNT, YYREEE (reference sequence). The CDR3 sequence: CASSFGGPSTDTQYF. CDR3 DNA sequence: TGTGCCAGCAGCTTCGGGGGACCTAGCACAGATACGCAGTATTTT.

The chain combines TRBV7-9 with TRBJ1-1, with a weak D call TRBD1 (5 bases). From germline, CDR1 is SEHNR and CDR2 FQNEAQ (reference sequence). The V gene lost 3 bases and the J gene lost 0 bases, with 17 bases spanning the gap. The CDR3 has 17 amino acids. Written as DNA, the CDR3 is TGTGCCAGCAGCTTTAAGCAGGGAGGTCTGGTGAACACTGAAGCTTTCTTT. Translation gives CASSFKQGGLVNTEAFF.

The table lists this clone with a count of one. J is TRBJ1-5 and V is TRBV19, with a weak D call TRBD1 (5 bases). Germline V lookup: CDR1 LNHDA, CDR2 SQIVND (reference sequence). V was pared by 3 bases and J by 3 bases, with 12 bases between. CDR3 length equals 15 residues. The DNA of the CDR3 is TGTGCCAGTAGTATGTCAGGGATCCCCAATCAGCCCCAGCATTTT. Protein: CASSMSGIPNQPQHF.

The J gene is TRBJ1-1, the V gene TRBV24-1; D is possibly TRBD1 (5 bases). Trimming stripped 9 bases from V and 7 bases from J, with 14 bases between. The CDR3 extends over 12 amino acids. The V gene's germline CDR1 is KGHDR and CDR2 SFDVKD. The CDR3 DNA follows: TGTGCCACCTCTTGGGGGGTAGGTGAAGCTTTCTTT. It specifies CATSWGVGEAFF.

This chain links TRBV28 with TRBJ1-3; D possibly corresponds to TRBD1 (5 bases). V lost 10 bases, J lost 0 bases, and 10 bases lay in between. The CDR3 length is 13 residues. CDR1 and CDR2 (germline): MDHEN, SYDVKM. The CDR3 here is CAIGADSGNTIYF. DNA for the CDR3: TGTGCCATTGGGGCGGACTCTGGAAACACCATATATTTT.

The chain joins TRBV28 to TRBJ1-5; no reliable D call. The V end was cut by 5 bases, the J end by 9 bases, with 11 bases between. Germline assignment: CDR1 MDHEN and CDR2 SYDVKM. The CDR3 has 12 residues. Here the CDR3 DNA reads TGTGCCAGCAGTCTAGTCCCCCGGCCCCAGCATTTT. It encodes CASSLVPRPQHF. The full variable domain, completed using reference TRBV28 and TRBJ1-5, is DVKVTQSSRYLVKRTGEKVFLECVQDMDHENMFWYRQDPGLGLRLIYFSYDVKMKEKGDIPEGYSVSREKKERFSLILESASTNQTSMYLCASSLVPRPQHFGDGTRLSIL.

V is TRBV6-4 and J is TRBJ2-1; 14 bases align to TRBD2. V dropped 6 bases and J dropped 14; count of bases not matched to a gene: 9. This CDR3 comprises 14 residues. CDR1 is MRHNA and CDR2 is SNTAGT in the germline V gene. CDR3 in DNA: TGTGCCAGCAGCCACGGGGGACTAGCGGGAGTTAAGTTCTTC. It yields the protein CASSHGGLAGVKFF.

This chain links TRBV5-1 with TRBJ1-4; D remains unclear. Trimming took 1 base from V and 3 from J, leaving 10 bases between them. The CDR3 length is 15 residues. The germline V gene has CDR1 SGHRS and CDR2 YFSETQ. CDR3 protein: CASSLWARANEKLFF. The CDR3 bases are TGCGCCAGCAGCTTGTGGGCGAGGGCTAATGAAAAACTGTTTTTT.

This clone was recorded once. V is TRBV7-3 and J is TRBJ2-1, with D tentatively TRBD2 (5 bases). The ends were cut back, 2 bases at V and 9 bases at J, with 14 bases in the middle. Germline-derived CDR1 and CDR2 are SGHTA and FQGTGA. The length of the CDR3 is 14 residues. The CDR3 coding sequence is TGTGCCAGCAGCTTATCTAGCCGCTCAGGTGAGCAGTTCTTC. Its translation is CASSLSSRSGEQFF.

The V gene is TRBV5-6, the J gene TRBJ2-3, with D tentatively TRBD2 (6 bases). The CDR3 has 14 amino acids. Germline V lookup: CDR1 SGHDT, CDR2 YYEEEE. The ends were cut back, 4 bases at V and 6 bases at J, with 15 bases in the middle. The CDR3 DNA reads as TGTGCCAGCAGCGCGGACGGGGGATACGATACGCAGTATTTT. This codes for CASSADGGYDTQYF. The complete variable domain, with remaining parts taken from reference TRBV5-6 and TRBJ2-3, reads DAGVTQSPTHLIKTRGQQVTLRCSPKSGHDTVSWYQQALGQGPQFIFQYYEEEERQRGNFPDRFSGHQFPNYSSELNVNALLLGDSALYLCASSADGGYDTQYFGPGTRLTVL.

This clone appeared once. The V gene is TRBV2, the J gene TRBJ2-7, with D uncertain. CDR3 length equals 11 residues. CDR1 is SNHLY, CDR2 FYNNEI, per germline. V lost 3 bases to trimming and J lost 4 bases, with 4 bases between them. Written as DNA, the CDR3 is TGTGCCAGCAGTGACCGGTACGAGCAGTACTTC. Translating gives CASSDRYEQYF. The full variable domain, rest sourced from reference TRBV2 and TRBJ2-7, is EPEVTQTPSHQVTQMGQEVILRCVPISNHLYFYWYRQILGQKVEFLVSFYNNEISEKSEIFDDQFSVERPDGSNFTLKIRSTKLEDSAMYFCASSDRYEQYFGPGTRLTVT.

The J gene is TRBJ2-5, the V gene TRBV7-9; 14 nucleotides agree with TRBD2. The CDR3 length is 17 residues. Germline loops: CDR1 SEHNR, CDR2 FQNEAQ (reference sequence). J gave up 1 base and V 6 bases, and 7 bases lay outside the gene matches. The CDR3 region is CASSPLGLAGGQETQYF. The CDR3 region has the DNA TGTGCCAGCAGTCCACTAGGACTAGCGGGGGGCCAAGAGACCCAGTACTTC.

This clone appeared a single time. The CDR3 loop is CAWSLGQRNTEAFF. In DNA, the CDR3 is TGTGCCTGGAGCCTGGGACAGAGGAACACTGAAGCTTTCTTT. This chain links TRBV30 with TRBJ1-1; 7 bases match TRBD1. V gave up 3 bases and J gave up 1 base; unmatched junction bases: 5. The CDR3 loop spans 14 amino acids. Germline CDR1 and CDR2: GTSNPN and SVGIG (reference sequence).

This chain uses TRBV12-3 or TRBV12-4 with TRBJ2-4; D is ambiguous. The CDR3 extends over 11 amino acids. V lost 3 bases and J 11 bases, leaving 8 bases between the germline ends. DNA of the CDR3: TGTGCCAGCAGTTTTCGGTTCCTTCAGTACTTC. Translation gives CASSFRFLQYF.

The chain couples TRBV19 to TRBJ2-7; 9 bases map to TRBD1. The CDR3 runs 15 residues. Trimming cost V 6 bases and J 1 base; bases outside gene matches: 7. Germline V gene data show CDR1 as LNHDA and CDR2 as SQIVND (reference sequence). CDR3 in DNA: TGTGCCAGTAGGGAAACCGGGACAGGGTCCTACGAGCAGTACTTC. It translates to CASRETGTGSYEQYF.

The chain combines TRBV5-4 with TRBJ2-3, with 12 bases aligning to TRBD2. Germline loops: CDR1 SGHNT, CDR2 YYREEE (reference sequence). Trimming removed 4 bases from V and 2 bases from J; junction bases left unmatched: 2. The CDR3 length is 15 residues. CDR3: CASSRTSGDTDTQYF. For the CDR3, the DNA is TGTGCCAGCAGCAGGACTAGCGGGGACACAGATACGCAGTATTTT.

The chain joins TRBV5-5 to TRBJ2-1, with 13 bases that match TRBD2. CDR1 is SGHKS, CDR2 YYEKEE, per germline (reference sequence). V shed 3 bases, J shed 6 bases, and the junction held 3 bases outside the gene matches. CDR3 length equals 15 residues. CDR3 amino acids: CASSYGTSGVNEQFF. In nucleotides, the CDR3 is TGTGCCAGCAGCTACGGGACTAGCGGGGTCAATGAGCAGTTCTTC. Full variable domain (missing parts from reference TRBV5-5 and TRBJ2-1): DAGVTQSPTHLIKTRGQQVTLRCSPISGHKSVSWYQQVLGQGPQFIFQYYEKEERGRGNFPDRFSARQFPNYSSELNVNALLLGDSALYLCASSYGTSGVNEQFFGPGTRLTVL.

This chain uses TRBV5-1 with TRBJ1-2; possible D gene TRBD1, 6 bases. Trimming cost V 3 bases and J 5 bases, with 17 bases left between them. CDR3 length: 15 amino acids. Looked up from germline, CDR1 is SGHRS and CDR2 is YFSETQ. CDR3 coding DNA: TGCGCCAGCAGCTCCTCAGGGGCGCAAAGATATGGCTACACCTTC. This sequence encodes CASSSSGAQRYGYTF.

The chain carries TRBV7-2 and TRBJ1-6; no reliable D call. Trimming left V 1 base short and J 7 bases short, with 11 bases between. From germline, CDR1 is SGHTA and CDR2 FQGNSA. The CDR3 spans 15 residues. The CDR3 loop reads CASSLDSGKNSPLHF. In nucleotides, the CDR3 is TGTGCCAGCAGCTTAGATTCCGGGAAGAATTCACCCCTCCACTTT. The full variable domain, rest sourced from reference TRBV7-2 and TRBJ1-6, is GAGVSQSPSNKVTEKGKDVELRCDPISGHTALYWYRQSLGQGLEFLIYFQGNSAPDKSGLPSDRFSAERTGGSVSTLTIQRTQQEDSAVYLCASSLDSGKNSPLHFGNGTRLTVT.